A selection of T cell receptor beta chains follows, all from one sample in a study of CD8+CD57+ T cells in acquired aplastic anemia. TCRdb called the reads again in MiXCR, with one record for every CDR3 protein. Found here are 150,000 to 180,000 distinct CDR3 sequences, less than 60% of them singletons; the top ten hold roughly 12%. Sequencing input: sorted CD4+, CD8+, or CD8+CD57+ T cells (not recorded which) from PBMCs. These receptor sequences come from a human donor with aplastic anemia. Both conserved end residues are part of each CDR3. A D gene is named only where the DNA matches it firmly. Only part of the rows carry a size: once, few, many, or a class if the clone is expanded.

V gene	J gene	D gene	clone size	CDR3 DNA	CDR3 protein
TRBV7-9	TRBJ1-4	.	few	TGTGCCAGCCACGGGGGTGCCGGTGAAAAACTGTTTTTT	CASHGGAGEKLFF
TRBV6-1	TRBJ2-7	.	many	TGTGCCAGCAGTGAAGCGCTTCGTCGCTACGAGCAGTACTTC	CASSEALRRYEQYF
TRBV4-3	TRBJ2-7	TRBD1	many	TGCGCCAGCAGCCATCCGGACAGGAAACACGAGCAGTACTTC	CASSHPDRKHEQYF
TRBV2	TRBJ1-2	.	.	TGTGCCAGCAGTGATAGCGGTGGGAAACGTGGCTACACCTTC	CASSDSGGKRGYTF
TRBV15	TRBJ1-1	.	.	TGTGCCACCAGCAGAGATCGGTGGGACAAGGACACTGAAGCTTTCTTT	CATSRDRWDKDTEAFF
TRBV29-1	TRBJ2-5	.	many	TGCAGCGTTGACAGGGCCCAAGAGACCCAGTACTTC	CSVDRAQETQYF
TRBV20-1	TRBJ2-5	TRBD2	.	TGCAGTGCTAGAGGAGGACTAGCGGGGGGGCGAACCCAGTACTTC	CSARGGLAGGRTQYF
TRBV7-3	TRBJ1-2	TRBD1	.	TGTGCCAGCAGCCAACAGGGGGCGACCAACTATGGCTACACCTTC	CASSQQGATNYGYTF
TRBV15	TRBJ2-3	.	many	TGTGCCACCAGCAGAGTGCGGAAGAGCACAGATACGCAGTATTTT	CATSRVRKSTDTQYF
TRBV12-3/TRBV12-4	TRBJ2-7	.	.	TGTGCCAGCGGTCTTAGGTCCCCTGGGTACTTC	CASGLRSPGYF
TRBV7-6	TRBJ2-7	.	few	TGTGCCAGCAGCTTAGCTCCGTTCTACGAGCAGTACTTC	CASSLAPFYEQYF
TRBV7-9	TRBJ2-5	.	many	TGTGCCAGCCGGATGGAGGGTCTAGAGACCCAGTACTTC	CASRMEGLETQYF
TRBV19	TRBJ1-1	.	many	TGTGCCAGTAAGATAAGAACTGAAGCTTTCTTT	CASKIRTEAFF
TRBV19	TRBJ1-2	TRBD1	.	TGTGCCAGTAGTAACCCGGGACAGCTCAACTATGGCTACACCTTC	CASSNPGQLNYGYTF
TRBV2	TRBJ2-1	TRBD1	.	TGTGCCAGCAGTGATGGACAGGCCTACAATGAGCAGTTCTTC	CASSDGQAYNEQFF
TRBV29-1	TRBJ2-1	.	.	TGCAGCGTCCACCAAGGTCGAGGGGTGTTTGGCAATGAGCAGTTCTTC	CSVHQGRGVFGNEQFF
TRBV20-1	TRBJ1-3	.	once	TGCAGTGCTAGAGACGGGTCAGGGTCTGGAAACACCATATATTTT	CSARDGSGSGNTIYF
TRBV9	TRBJ2-3	TRBD2	.	TGTGCCAGCTCCACTAAGCCGCGGGGGGGAGCAGATACGCAGTATTTT	CASSTKPRGGADTQYF
TRBV11-1	TRBJ2-2	TRBD2	once	TGTGCCAGCAGCTTATACAACCCAGCGGGAGCCACCGGGGAGCTGTTTTTT	CASSLYNPAGATGELFF
TRBV7-2	TRBJ1-1	.	.	TGTGCCAGCAGCTTGGGTGTCGGCACAGGGGCTTTCTTT	CASSLGVGTGAFF
TRBV7-2	TRBJ2-5	.	.	TGTGCCAGCAGCTTAGCTACTGTGGGGGAGCAGTACTTC	CASSLATVGEQYF
TRBV2	TRBJ2-6	.	.	TGTGCCAGCAAGGTATCCGTCTCTGGGGCCAACGTCCTGACTTTC	CASKVSVSGANVLTF
TRBV27	TRBJ2-6	.	.	TGTGCCAGCAGTCCTGGGCTGAGGGCCAACGTCCTGACTTTC	CASSPGLRANVLTF
TRBV5-1	TRBJ1-6	.	many	TGCGCCAGCAGCTTTACCGCGAGCTCCTATAATTCACCCCTCCACTTT	CASSFTASSYNSPLHF
TRBV24-1	TRBJ2-7	TRBD1	.	TGTGCCACCAGTGATCCCCGCCGGACAGGGGGCTTCGAGCAGTACTTC	CATSDPRRTGGFEQYF
TRBV20-1	TRBJ2-3	.	.	TGCAGTGCTAGGAGTTCCGGGCCGAGAAAGGCAGATACGCAGTATTTT	CSARSSGPRKADTQYF
TRBV2	TRBJ1-1	.	.	TGTGCCAGCAGGCCGGAACGGGGAGCTTTCTTT	CASRPERGAFF
TRBV9	TRBJ2-2	.	.	TGTGCCAGCAGCGTAGAGAACACCGGGGAGCTGTTTTTT	CASSVENTGELFF
TRBV19	TRBJ2-2	.	.	TGTGCCAGTAGTATGATGAACACCGGGGAGCTGTTTTTT	CASSMMNTGELFF
TRBV24-1	TRBJ1-5	.	many	TGTGCCACCAGTGGACGGGGTGAGGGTCAGCCCCAGCATTTT	CATSGRGEGQPQHF
TRBV10-3	TRBJ2-1	.	.	TGTGCCATCAGTGTTTACAATGAGCAGTTCTTC	CAISVYNEQFF
TRBV4-3	TRBJ1-4	.	many	TGCGCCAGCAGCCAGACTGTGGATGAAAAACTGTTTTTT	CASSQTVDEKLFF